These 21 T cell receptor beta chains share one sample of origin, sequenced in a study of beta chain features in type 1 diabetes. Findings and limits, study-wide: In every one of the four CD4+ subsets, TCRB CDR3s were moderately but significantly shorter in Type 1 diabetes patients.

Expressed TCRB transcripts were sequenced because the entire RNA isolate underwent reverse transcription. The table came from immunoSEQ multiplex PCR; TCRdb's copy has only in-frame clones and leaves some out. The table has 150,000 or so clones, roughly 8% seen once. These receptors' antigens are unknown. Sequencing was performed on central memory CD4+ T cells from blood. These receptors originate from a young woman with type 1 diabetes.

This clone was detected many times. The gene calls are TRBV7-9 and TRBJ2-1; 7 bases align to TRBD2. Per germline, CDR1 SEHNR and CDR2 FQNEAQ (reference sequence). The trim removed 8 bases at V and 2 bases at J, leaving 9 bases unmatched. CDR3 length equals 15 residues. In nucleotides, the CDR3 is TGTGCCAGCGCCCAGGGCGGGGGTACCTACAATGAGCAGTTCTTC. Protein: CASAQGGGTYNEQFF. The variable domain in full, completed from reference TRBV7-9 and TRBJ2-1, reads DTGVSQNPRHKITKRGQNVTFRCDPISEHNRLYWYRQTLGQGPEFLTYFQNEAQLEKSRLLSDRFSAERPKGSFSTLEIQRTEQGDSAMYLCASAQGGGTYNEQFFGPGTRLTVL.

The chain carries TRBV5-6 and TRBJ1-5; D may be TRBD1 (6 bases). The CDR3 contains 15 residues. Germline loops: CDR1 SGHDT, CDR2 YYEEEE. The V gene lost 3 bases and the J gene lost 5 bases, with 15 bases spanning the gap. The CDR3 coding sequence is TGTGCCAGCAGCTCTGAAGGGGGGGCTGATCAGCCCCAGCATTTT. Its protein is CASSSEGGADQPQHF.

This chain uses TRBV11-2 with TRBJ2-1; D call uncertain. V was trimmed by 5 bases and J by 4 bases, leaving 6 bases between them. This CDR3 spans 12 amino acids. Germline values: CDR1 SGHAT, CDR2 FQNNGV. CDR3 loop: CASSPQYNEQFF. The CDR3 bases are TGTGCCAGCAGCCCTCAGTACAATGAGCAGTTCTTC.

The J gene is TRBJ2-6, the V gene TRBV7-3; D unclear. The germline V gene encodes CDR1 SGHTA and CDR2 FQGTGA. The V end lost 6 bases, the J end lost 2 bases, and 2 bases lay between the germline ends. This CDR3 is 12 amino acids long. The CDR3 DNA follows: TGTGCCAGCAGTACTGGGGCCAACGTCCTGACTTTC. This gives the protein CASSTGANVLTF. Filled out from reference TRBV7-3 and TRBJ2-6, the complete variable domain reads GAGVSQTPSNKVTEKGKYVELRCDPISGHTALYWYRQSLGQGPEFLIYFQGTGAADDSGLPNDRFFAVRPEGSVSTLKIQRTERGDSAVYLCASSTGANVLTFGAGSRLTVL.

This clone was seen only a few times. The CDR3 spells CASSQELRLAGGFEQFF. Here the CDR3 DNA reads TGCGCCAGCAGCCAAGAACTCAGACTAGCGGGGGGCTTTGAGCAGTTCTTC. V is TRBV4-3 and J is TRBJ2-1, with TRBD2 matching over 13 bases. The CDR3 loop spans 17 amino acids. Trimming removed 0 bases from V and 9 bases from J; junction bases left unmatched: 8. Germline V gives CDR1 LGHNA, CDR2 YSLEER.

Comments on this clone: At one end, the junction sequence differs from germline, possibly due to a read error. The chain uses TRBV10-3 and TRBJ2-7; perhaps TRBD1 as D (6 bases). The germline V gene has CDR1 ENHRY and CDR2 SYGVKD. The CDR3 has 12 residues. CDR3 nucleotides: TGTGCCAGCAGTGGACAGCCCTACGAGCAGTACTTC. Residues: CASSGQPYEQYF.

This clone was picked up a small number of times. This chain uses TRBV29-1 with TRBJ1-1, with D maybe TRBD1 (6 bases). The CDR3 contains 14 residues. In germline, CDR1 is SQVTM, CDR2 ANQGSEA. V was pared by 2 bases and J by 1 base, with 11 bases between. DNA of the CDR3: TGCAGCGTTGAAAGGGGGTCGGGGAACACTGAAGCTTTCTTT. It specifies CSVERGSGNTEAFF.

This clone has more than one count but fewer than ten. The J gene is TRBJ2-3, the V gene TRBV5-6, with TRBD2 identical over 9 bases. With V trimmed by 4 bases and J by 1 base, 10 bases remained unmatched. Germline lookup yields CDR1 SGHDT and CDR2 YYEEEE. The CDR3 is made up of 17 amino acids. CDR3 DNA sequence: TGTGCCAGCAGCCAGCCAGGACGGACTAGCGGCACAGATACGCAGTATTTT. Translation gives CASSQPGRTSGTDTQYF.

In this sample, this clone turned up a few times. The V and J genes are TRBV15 and TRBJ2-3; a possible D gene is TRBD2 (6 bases). The ends were cut back, 1 base at V and 1 base at J, with 6 bases in the middle. Germline-derived CDR1 and CDR2 are LNHNV and YYDKDF (reference sequence). CDR3 length: 14 amino acids. CDR3 amino acids: CATSRAGGTDTQYF. CDR3 in DNA: TGTGCCACCAGCAGAGCGGGGGGCACAGATACGCAGTATTTT. The whole variable domain, remainder taken from reference TRBV15 and TRBJ2-3, is DAMVIQNPRYQVTQFGKPVTLSCSQTLNHNVMYWYQQKSSQAPKLLFHYYDKDFNNEADTPDNFQSRRPNTSFCFLDIRSPGLGDTAMYLCATSRAGGTDTQYFGPGTRLTVL.

The CDR3 loop is CASSPGLGVTEPGTDTQYF. CDR3 nucleotide sequence: TGCGCCAGCAGCCCGGGATTAGGTGTTACTGAACCCGGCACAGATACGCAGTATTTT. The V gene is TRBV5-1, the J gene TRBJ2-3, with TRBD2 as a possible D gene (5 bases). Germline assignment: CDR1 SGHRS and CDR2 YFSETQ. V was cut by 4 bases and J by 1 base, with 25 bases left in between. This CDR3 region has 19 residues.

This clone was seen more than once but under ten times. V is TRBV5-1 and J is TRBJ2-7; TRBD1 agrees at 8 bases. This CDR3 has 18 amino acids. Trimming at V came to 1 base and at J to 0 bases, leaving 12 bases not matched to a gene. Germline V gives CDR1 SGHRS, CDR2 YFSETQ. The CDR3 is CASSLIPRGQGLSYEQYF. The CDR3 nucleotides are TGCGCCAGCAGCTTGATCCCCAGGGGGCAGGGCCTCTCCTACGAGCAGTACTTC.

This clone was observed a few times. The gene calls are TRBV11-2 and TRBJ2-5; D is uncertain. Trimming removed 5 bases from V and 9 bases from J, with 10 bases in between. Germline V gene sequence: CDR1 SGHAT, CDR2 FQNNGV. CDR3 length equals 11 residues. This CDR3 is CASSAGLAQYF. The CDR3 DNA is TGTGCCAGCAGCGCAGGTTTGGCCCAGTACTTC. The entire variable domain, with the rest obtained from reference TRBV11-2 and TRBJ2-5, is as follows: EAGVAQSPRYKIIEKRQSVAFWCNPISGHATLYWYQQILGQGPKLLIQFQNNGVVDDSQLPKDRFSAERLKGVDSTLKIQPAKLEDSAVYLCASSAGLAQYFGPGTRLLVL.

The chain has TRBV7-2 and TRBJ1-2; D ambiguous. The CDR3 has 14 amino acids. The germline CDR1 and CDR2 sequences are SGHTA and FQGNSA. Trimming shortened V by 0 bases and J by 0 bases, and 5 bases separated the two germline ends. CDR3: CASSLAAANYGYTF. The CDR3 DNA sequence: TGTGCCAGCAGCTTAGCGGCAGCTAACTATGGCTACACCTTC.

This clone was counted many times. The chain combines TRBV7-2 with TRBJ2-7, with no clear D. The CDR3 covers 18 residues. CDR1 is SGHTA and CDR2 is FQGNSA in the germline V gene. The V end was cut by 1 base, the J end by 2 bases, with 21 bases between. This CDR3 reads CASSLDFVSSTHAYEQYF. CDR3 bases: TGTGCCAGCAGCTTAGATTTCGTAAGCTCCACTCACGCCTACGAGCAGTACTTC.

This clone was seen more than once but under ten times. The V and J genes are TRBV15 and TRBJ2-5, with D possibly TRBD1 on 6 matching bases. CDR1 is LNHNV and CDR2 is YYDKDF in the germline V gene (reference sequence). The CDR3 has 12 amino acids. The germline V and J ends were trimmed by 5 bases and 5 bases, with 9 bases remaining between them. In DNA, the CDR3 is TGTGCCACCAGCGGAAGGGGGGAGACCCAGTACTTC. This encodes CATSGRGETQYF.

The chain has TRBV11-1 and TRBJ2-1, with 7 bases aligning to TRBD1. Losses at the gene ends were 3 bases for V and 7 bases for J; bases not matched to a gene: 6. The CDR3 is made up of 14 amino acids. CDR1 SGHAT and CDR2 FQDESV come from the germline V gene (reference sequence). The CDR3 loop is CASSFSGTDNEQFF. CDR3 DNA sequence: TGTGCCAGCAGCTTCTCGGGGACAGATAATGAGCAGTTCTTC.

This clone was observed a handful of times. V usage is TRBV2 and J usage is TRBJ1-1, with D maybe TRBD1 (5 bases). The CDR3 contains 15 residues. The germline CDR1 and CDR2 sequences are SNHLY and FYNNEI. V was trimmed by 6 bases and J by 2 bases, leaving 16 bases between them. Here the CDR3 DNA reads TGTGCCAGCAGGAATTCCGGGGGTTTTAACACTGAAGCTTTCTTT. This gives the protein CASRNSGGFNTEAFF.

The V call is TRBV10-3, the J call TRBJ2-5; unclear D gene. Germline V lookup: CDR1 ENHRY, CDR2 SYGVKD. Trimming stripped 5 bases from V and 0 bases from J, with 4 bases between. CDR3 length: 12 amino acids. The CDR3 sequence is CAISNNQETQYF. In DNA form, the CDR3 reads TGTGCCATCAGTAACAACCAAGAGACCCAGTACTTC.

This clone appeared a few times. This chain uses TRBV11-2 with TRBJ2-1, with 12 positions matching TRBD2. The CDR3 contains 15 residues. Germline V gene data show CDR1 as SGHAT and CDR2 as FQNNGV. The ends lost 5 bases at V and 10 bases at J; junction bases unmatched: 9. The CDR3: CASSTRLAGVDEQFF. The CDR3 DNA is TGTGCCAGCAGCACCAGACTAGCGGGGGTAGACGAGCAGTTCTTC.

This clone was counted only a few times. V and J are TRBV28 and TRBJ2-5, with D perhaps TRBD1 (5 bases). Per germline, CDR1 MDHEN and CDR2 SYDVKM. V dropped 4 bases and J dropped 3 bases, with 9 bases sitting between them. The CDR3 runs 13 residues. CDR3 sequence reads: CASSSSGKETQYF. The CDR3 nucleotides read TGTGCCAGCAGTTCCTCAGGGAAAGAGACCCAGTACTTC.

This clone was counted a few times. The V gene is TRBV6-1, the J gene TRBJ2-7, with 8 bases identical to TRBD2. The germline CDR1 and CDR2 sequences are MNHNS and SASEGT. The CDR3 is made up of 16 amino acids. After removal of 4 bases from V and 3 bases from J, the junction contained 11 bases not matched to a gene. Here the CDR3 reads CASSVGTSGSYYEQYF. In nucleotides, the CDR3 is TGTGCCAGCAGTGTAGGTACTAGCGGCTCCTACTACGAGCAGTACTTC.